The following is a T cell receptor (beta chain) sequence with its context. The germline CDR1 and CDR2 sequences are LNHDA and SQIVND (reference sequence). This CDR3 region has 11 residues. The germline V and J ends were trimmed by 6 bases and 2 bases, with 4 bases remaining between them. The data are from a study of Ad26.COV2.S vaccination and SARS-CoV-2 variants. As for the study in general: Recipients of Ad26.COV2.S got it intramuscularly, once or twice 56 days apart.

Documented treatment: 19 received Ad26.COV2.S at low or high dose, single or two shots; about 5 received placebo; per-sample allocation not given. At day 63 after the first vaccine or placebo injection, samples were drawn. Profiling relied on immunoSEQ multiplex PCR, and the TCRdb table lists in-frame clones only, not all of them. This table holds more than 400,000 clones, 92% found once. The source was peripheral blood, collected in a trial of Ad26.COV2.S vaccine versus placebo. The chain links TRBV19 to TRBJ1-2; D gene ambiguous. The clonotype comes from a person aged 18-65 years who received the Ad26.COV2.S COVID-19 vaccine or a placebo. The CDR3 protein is CASRVNYGYTF. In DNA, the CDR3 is TGTGCCAGTAGGGTAAACTATGGCTACACCTTC.